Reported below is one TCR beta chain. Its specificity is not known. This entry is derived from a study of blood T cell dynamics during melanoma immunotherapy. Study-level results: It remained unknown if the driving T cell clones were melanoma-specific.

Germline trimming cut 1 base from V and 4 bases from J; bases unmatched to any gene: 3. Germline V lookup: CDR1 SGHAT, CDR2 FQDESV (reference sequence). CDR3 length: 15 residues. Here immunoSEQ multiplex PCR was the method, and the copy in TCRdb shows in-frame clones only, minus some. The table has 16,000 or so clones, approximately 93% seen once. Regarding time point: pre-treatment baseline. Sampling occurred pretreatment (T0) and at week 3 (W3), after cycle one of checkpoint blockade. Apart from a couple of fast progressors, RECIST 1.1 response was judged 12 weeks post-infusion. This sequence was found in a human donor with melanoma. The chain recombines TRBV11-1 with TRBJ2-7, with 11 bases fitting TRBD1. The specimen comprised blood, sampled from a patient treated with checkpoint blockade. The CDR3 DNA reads TGTGCCAGCAGCTTAGGGACAGGGGGCAAGTACGAGCAGTACTTC. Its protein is CASSLGTGGKYEQYF. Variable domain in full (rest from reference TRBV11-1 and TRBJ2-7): EAEVAQSPRYKITEKSQAVAFWCDPISGHATLYWYRQILGQGPELLVQFQDESVVDDSQLPKDRFSAERLKGVDSTLKIQPAELGDSAMYLCASSLGTGGKYEQYFGPGTRLTVT.